This TCR beta chain was captured by sequencing in a study of HIV-infected patients and healthy controls. General study points: Comparisons were complicated because patients and controls had unequal numbers of distinct sequences.

Note on this clonotype: Its target is unknown. A library prepared for alpha chains yielded this beta chain as an off-target read; its size is of little meaning.

Alpha and beta constant-region primers primed reverse transcription of around 500 ng RNA. Using multiplexing indices, alpha and beta chain libraries were generated apart by chain-specific third strand synthesis. Priming off the SP2 site generated the second strand. TCRdb fed the 5' RACE reads into MiXCR, producing one record per CDR3 protein. The top ten hold over 20% of the sample, which has roughly 600 distinct CDR3 sequences, 72% seen once. V lost 0 bases to trimming and J lost 5 bases, with 11 bases between them. Germline assignment: CDR1 LGHDT and CDR2 YNNKEL (reference sequence). The CDR3 extends over 14 amino acids. The repertoire came from unfractionated whole blood and reflected all unsorted peripheral T cells.

The sequence was obtained from an adult with HIV infection. The source was blood, collected before antiretroviral therapy. The rearrangement links TRBV3-1 to TRBJ2-7; D possibly corresponds to TRBD1 (6 bases). DNA for the CDR3: TGTGCCAGCAGCCAAGAATGGACAGTCCACGAGCAGTACTTC. Translating it yields CASSQEWTVHEQYF.